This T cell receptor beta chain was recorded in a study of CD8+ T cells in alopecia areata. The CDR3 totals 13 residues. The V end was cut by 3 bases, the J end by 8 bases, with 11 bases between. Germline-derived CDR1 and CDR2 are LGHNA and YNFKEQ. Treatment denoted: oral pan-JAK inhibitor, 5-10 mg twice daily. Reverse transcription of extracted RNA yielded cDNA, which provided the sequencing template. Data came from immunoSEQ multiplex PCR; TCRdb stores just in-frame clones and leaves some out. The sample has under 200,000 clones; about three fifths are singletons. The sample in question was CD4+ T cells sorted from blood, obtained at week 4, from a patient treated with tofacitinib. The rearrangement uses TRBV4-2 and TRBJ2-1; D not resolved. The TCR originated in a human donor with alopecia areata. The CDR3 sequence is CASSQSLRYEQFF. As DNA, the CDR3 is TGTGCCAGCAGCCAGTCCTTAAGGTATGAGCAGTTCTTC.